Sequencing of this TCR beta chain was carried out in a study of response to subunit inactivated influenza vaccine (dated by TCRdb to the late 2010s). For the wider study: Deep quantitative profiling of the T cell receptor repertoire was used in the study to follow responses to a trivalent subunit inactivated influenza vaccine.

Overall study outcomes, separate from this receptor: It was suggested by the authors that each seasonal influenza vaccination may recruit only a limited number of new T cells.

Trimming costs V 2 bases and J 8 bases, and their ends lie 18 bases apart. Including the terminal cysteine and phenylalanine, the CDR3 comprises 16 residues. Just CDR3 DNA is preserved here, 48 bases in frame from base 1. Per the germline V gene, KGHDR is the CDR1 and SFDVKD is the CDR2. Worth noting for this clonotype: Its antigen target is currently unknown. Within one base of it there is no much larger clone, and no base qualities were kept.

The method was RT-PCR. This sample was sequenced with an Illumina HiSeq 2500. The raw public data were reprocessed by TCRdb itself: fastp quality trimming at Q25, MiXCR clonotype calling, in-frame beta chains only. Identical CDR3 proteins give one entry, which carries the most common genes and DNA. This sample gives under 800,000 distinct CDR3 sequences in total; about 14% of them show up just once. Roughly 6.4% of the sample goes to the ten largest clones. The source of this sequence is a man aged 45-60 years who received an inactivated influenza vaccine. Donor details come from another sample of the same person, matched by shared clones. This specimen consisted of PBMCs from blood, obtained roughly 2 weeks before vaccination. This chain joins TRBV24-1 to TRBJ2-1; too little of a D gene remains to name it. This receptor has the CDR3 CATSDSSALPVDEQFF. The nucleotide sequence is given as TGTGCCACCAGTGATTCTTCAGCCCTACCGGTCGATGAGCAGTTCTTC.